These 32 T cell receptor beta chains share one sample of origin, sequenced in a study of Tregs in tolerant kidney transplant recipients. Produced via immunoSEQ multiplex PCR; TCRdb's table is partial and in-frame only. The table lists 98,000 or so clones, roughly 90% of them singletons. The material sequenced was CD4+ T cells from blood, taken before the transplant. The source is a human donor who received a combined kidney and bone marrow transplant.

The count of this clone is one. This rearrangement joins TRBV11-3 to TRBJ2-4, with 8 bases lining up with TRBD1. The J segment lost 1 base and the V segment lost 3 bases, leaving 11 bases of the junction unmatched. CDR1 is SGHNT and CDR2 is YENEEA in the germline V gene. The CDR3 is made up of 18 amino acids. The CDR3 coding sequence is TGTGCCAGCAGCTTCCCCGGACAGGGAAAGAGGGCCAAAAACATTCAGTACTTC. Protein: CASSFPGQGKRAKNIQYF.

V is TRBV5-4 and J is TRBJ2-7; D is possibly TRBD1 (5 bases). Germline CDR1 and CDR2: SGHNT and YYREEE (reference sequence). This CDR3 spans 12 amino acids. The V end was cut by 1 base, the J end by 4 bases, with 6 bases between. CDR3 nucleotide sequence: TGTGCCAGCAGCTTGCAGGGATACGAGCAGTACTTC. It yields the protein CASSLQGYEQYF. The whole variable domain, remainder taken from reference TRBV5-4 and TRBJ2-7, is ETGVTQSPTHLIKTRGQQVTLRCSSQSGHNTVSWYQQALGQGPQFIFQYYREEENGRGNFPPRFSGLQFPNYSSELNVNALELDDSALYLCASSLQGYEQYFGPGTRLTVT.

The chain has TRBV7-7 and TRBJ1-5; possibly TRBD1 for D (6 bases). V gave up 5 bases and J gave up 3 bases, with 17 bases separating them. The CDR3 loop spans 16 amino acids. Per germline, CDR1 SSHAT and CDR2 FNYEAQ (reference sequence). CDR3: CASSPRTGKDNQPQHF. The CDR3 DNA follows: TGTGCCAGCAGCCCCCGCACAGGGAAAGACAATCAGCCCCAGCATTTT.

The CDR3 loop is CASSLGGLAGITYEQYF. The CDR3 bases are TGTGCCAGCAGCTTAGGAGGACTAGCGGGGATAACCTACGAGCAGTACTTC. The chain uses TRBV7-9 and TRBJ2-7, with 12 bases aligning to TRBD2. The V and J ends lost 1 base and 2 bases, in that order; junction bases with no gene match: 6. CDR3 length: 17 amino acids. Germline-derived CDR1 and CDR2 are SEHNR and FQNEAQ (reference sequence).

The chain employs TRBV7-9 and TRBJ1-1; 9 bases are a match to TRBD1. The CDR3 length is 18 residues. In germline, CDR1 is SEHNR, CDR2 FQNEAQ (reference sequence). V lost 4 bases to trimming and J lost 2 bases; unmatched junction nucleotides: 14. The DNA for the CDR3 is TGTGCCAGCAGCTCGTATAGACAGGGGGAGTTTTTTAACACTGAAGCTTTCTTT. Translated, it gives CASSSYRQGEFFNTEAFF. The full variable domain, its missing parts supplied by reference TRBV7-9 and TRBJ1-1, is DTGVSQNPRHKITKRGQNVTFRCDPISEHNRLYWYRQTLGQGPEFLTYFQNEAQLEKSRLLSDRFSAERPKGSFSTLEIQRTEQGDSAMYLCASSSYRQGEFFNTEAFFGQGTRLTVV.

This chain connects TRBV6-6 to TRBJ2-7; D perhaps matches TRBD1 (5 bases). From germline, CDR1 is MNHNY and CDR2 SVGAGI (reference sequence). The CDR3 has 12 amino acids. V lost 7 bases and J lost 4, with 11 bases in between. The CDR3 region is CASNSDSYEQYF. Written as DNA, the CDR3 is TGTGCCAGCAACTCCGACAGTTACGAGCAGTACTTC.

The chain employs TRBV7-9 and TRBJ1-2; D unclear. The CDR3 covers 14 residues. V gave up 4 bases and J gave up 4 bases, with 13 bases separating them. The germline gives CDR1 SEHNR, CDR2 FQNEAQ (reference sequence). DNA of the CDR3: TGTGCCAGCAGCTCGGAGGGTCCCACCTATGGCTACACCTTC. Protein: CASSSEGPTYGYTF. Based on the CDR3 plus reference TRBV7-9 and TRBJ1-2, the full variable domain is DTGVSQNPRHKITKRGQNVTFRCDPISEHNRLYWYRQTLGQGPEFLTYFQNEAQLEKSRLLSDRFSAERPKGSFSTLEIQRTEQGDSAMYLCASSSEGPTYGYTFGSGTRLTVV.

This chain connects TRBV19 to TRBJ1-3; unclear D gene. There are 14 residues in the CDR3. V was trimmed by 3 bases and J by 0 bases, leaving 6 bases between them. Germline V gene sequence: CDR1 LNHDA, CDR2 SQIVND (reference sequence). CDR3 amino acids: CASSITVSGNTIYF. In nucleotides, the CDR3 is TGTGCCAGTAGTATTACGGTCTCTGGAAACACCATATATTTT.

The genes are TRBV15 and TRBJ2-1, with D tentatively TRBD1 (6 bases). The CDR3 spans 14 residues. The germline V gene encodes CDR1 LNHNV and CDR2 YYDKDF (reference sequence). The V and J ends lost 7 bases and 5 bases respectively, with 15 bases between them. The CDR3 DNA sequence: TGTGCCACCACCAGGGGCACCGTGGACAATGAGCAGTTCTTC. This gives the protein CATTRGTVDNEQFF. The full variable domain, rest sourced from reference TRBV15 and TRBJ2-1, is DAMVIQNPRYQVTQFGKPVTLSCSQTLNHNVMYWYQQKSSQAPKLLFHYYDKDFNNEADTPDNFQSRRPNTSFCFLDIRSPGLGDTAMYLCATTRGTVDNEQFFGPGTRLTVL.

CDR3 bases: TGTGCCAGCAGTTTGCGGCAGGGTGGCTACACCTTC. Its protein product is CASSLRQGGYTF. The rearrangement joins TRBV28 to TRBJ1-2; possible D gene TRBD1, 5 bases. V gave up 3 bases and J gave up 7 bases, with 9 bases separating them. Germline lookup yields CDR1 MDHEN and CDR2 SYDVKM. The CDR3 has 12 residues.

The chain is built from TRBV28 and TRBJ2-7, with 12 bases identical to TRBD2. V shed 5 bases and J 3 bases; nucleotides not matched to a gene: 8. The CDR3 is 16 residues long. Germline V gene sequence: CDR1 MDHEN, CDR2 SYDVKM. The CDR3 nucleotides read TGTGCCAGCAGTAAGATGAAGACTAGCGGGAGCTACGAGCAGTACTTC. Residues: CASSKMKTSGSYEQYF.

CDR3 loop: CASTTTDNYGYTF. The CDR3 nucleotides are TGTGCCAGTACGACGACAGACAACTATGGCTACACCTTC. The rearrangement uses TRBV19 and TRBJ1-2; TRBD1 might be the D (5 bases). Between the trimmed V and J ends, which lost 7 bases and 2 bases, there was a span of 11 bases. Germline V CDR1 and CDR2: LNHDA, SQIVND (reference sequence). This CDR3 is built from 13 residues.

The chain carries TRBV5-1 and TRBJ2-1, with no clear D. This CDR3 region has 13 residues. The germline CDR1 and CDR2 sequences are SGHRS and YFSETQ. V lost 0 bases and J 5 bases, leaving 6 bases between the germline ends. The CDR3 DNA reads TGCGCCAGCAGCTTGGGACTGAACAATGAGCAGTTCTTC. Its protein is CASSLGLNNEQFF. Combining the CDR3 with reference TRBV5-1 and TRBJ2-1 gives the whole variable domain KAGVTQTPRYLIKTRGQQVTLSCSPISGHRSVSWYQQTPGQGLQFLFEYFSETQRNKGNFPGRFSGRQFSNSRSEMNVSTLELGDSALYLCASSLGLNNEQFFGPGTRLTVL.

CDR3 amino acids: CASSLARGGTRETQYF. CDR3 nucleotide sequence: TGTGCCAGCAGCTTGGCGCGGGGGGGCACTAGAGAGACCCAGTACTTC. The J gene is TRBJ2-5, the V gene TRBV5-4; 9 bases align to TRBD2. This CDR3 is 16 amino acids long. CDR1 and CDR2 from the germline V gene are SGHNT and YYREEE (reference sequence). V gave up 0 bases and J gave up 4 bases; unmatched junction bases: 7. Together with reference TRBV5-4 and TRBJ2-5, the CDR3 gives the full variable domain: ETGVTQSPTHLIKTRGQQVTLRCSSQSGHNTVSWYQQALGQGPQFIFQYYREEENGRGNFPPRFSGLQFPNYSSELNVNALELDDSALYLCASSLARGGTRETQYFGPGTRLLVL.

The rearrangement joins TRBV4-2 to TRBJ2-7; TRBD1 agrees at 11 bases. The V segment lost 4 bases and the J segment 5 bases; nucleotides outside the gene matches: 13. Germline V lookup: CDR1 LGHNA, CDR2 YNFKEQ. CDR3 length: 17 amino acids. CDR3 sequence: CASSPTFAGTGGNEQYF. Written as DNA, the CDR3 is TGTGCCAGCAGCCCCACATTCGCCGGGACAGGGGGAAACGAGCAGTACTTC.

Written as DNA, the CDR3 is TGCGCCAGCAGCTTCCTTGGACGGACATCTCAGAGCTCTGGAAACACCATATATTTT. Residues: CASSFLGRTSQSSGNTIYF. The rearrangement joins TRBV5-1 to TRBJ1-3, with D possibly being TRBD1 (5 bases). This CDR3 has 19 residues. V shed 2 bases and J shed 0 bases, with 21 bases lying between them. Germline V gene sequence: CDR1 SGHRS, CDR2 YFSETQ.

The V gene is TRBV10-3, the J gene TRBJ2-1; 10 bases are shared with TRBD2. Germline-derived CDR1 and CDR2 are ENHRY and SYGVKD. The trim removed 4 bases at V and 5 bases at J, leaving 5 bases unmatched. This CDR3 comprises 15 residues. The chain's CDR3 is CAISAASGGNNEQFF. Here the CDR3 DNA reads TGTGCCATCAGTGCGGCTAGCGGGGGCAACAATGAGCAGTTCTTC.

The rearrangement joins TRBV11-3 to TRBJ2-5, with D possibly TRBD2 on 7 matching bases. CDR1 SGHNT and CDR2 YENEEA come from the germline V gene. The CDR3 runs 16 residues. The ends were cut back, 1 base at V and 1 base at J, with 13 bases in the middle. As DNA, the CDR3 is TGTGCCAGCAGCTTAGCTGCGGGGGCCCTCCAAGAGACCCAGTACTTC. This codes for CASSLAAGALQETQYF.

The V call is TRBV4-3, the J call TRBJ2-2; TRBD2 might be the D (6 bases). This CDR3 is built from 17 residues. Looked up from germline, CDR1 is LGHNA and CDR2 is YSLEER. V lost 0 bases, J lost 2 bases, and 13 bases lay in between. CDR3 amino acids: CASSQERGRGNTGELFF. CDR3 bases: TGCGCCAGCAGCCAAGAACGGGGGAGAGGTAACACCGGGGAGCTGTTTTTT.

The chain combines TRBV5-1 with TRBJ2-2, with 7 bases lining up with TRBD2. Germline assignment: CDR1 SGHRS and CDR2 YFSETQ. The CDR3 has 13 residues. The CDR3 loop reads CATGAGVTGELFF. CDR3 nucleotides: TGCGCTACCGGGGCGGGAGTCACCGGGGAGCTGTTTTTT.

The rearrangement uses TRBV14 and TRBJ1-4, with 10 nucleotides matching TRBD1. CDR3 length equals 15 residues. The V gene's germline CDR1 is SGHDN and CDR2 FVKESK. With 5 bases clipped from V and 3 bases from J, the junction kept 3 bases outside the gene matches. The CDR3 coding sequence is TGTGCCAGCAGCAGGGACAGGGGAGCTAATGAAAAACTGTTTTTT. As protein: CASSRDRGANEKLFF.

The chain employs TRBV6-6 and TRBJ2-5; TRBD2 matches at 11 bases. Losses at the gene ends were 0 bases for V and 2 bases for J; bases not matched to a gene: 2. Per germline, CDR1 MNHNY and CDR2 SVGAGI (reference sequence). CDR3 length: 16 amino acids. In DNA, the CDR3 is TGTGCCAGCAGTTACTCGGGACTAGCGGATCAAGAGACCCAGTACTTC. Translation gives CASSYSGLADQETQYF.

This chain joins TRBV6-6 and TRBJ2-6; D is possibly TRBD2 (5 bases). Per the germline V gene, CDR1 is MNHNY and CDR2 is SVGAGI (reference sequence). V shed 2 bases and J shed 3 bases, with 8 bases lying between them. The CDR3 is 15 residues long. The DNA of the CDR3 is TGTGCCAGCAGTTACGAGGGCGATGGGGCCAACGTCCTGACTTTC. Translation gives CASSYEGDGANVLTF.

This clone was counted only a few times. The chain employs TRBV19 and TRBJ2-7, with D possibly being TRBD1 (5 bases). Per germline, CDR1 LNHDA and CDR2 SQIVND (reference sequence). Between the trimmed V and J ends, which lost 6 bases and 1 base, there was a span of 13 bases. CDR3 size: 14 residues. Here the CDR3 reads CASRPTVTSYEQYF. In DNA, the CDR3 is TGTGCCAGTAGACCGACAGTGACTTCCTACGAGCAGTACTTC.

CDR3 sequence: CASIPGLASYNEQFF. In DNA form, the CDR3 reads TGTGCCAGCATCCCGGGACTAGCATCCTACAATGAGCAGTTCTTC. The rearrangement joins TRBV27 to TRBJ2-1; TRBD2 agrees at 9 bases. The CDR3 extends over 15 amino acids. Germline lookup yields CDR1 MNHEY and CDR2 SMNVEV (reference sequence). V gave up 7 bases and J gave up 1 base; unmatched junction bases: 5.

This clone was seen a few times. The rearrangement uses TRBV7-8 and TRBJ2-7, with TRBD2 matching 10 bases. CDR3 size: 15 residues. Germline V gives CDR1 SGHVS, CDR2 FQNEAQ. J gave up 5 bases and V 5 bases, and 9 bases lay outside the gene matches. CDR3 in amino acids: CASSSPTGTSDEQYF. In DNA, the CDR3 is TGTGCCAGCAGCAGCCCCACCGGGACTAGCGACGAGCAGTACTTC.

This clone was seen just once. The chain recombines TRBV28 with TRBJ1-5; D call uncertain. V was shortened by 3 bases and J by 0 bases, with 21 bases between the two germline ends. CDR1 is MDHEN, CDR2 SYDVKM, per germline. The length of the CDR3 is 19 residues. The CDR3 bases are TGTGCCAGCAGTTTCTGGGCCTTAGCGGGAGATACTAGCAATCAGCCCCAGCATTTT. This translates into CASSFWALAGDTSNQPQHF.

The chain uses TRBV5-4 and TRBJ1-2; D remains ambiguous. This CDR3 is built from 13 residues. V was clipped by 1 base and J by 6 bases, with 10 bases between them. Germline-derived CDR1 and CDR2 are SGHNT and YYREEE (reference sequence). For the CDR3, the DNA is TGTGCCAGCAGCTTGATCCAGGTCCATGGCTACACCTTC. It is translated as CASSLIQVHGYTF.

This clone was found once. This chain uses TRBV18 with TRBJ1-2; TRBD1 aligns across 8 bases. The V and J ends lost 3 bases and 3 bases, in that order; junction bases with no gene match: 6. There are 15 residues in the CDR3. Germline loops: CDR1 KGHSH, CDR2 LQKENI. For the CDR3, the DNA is TGTGCCAGCTCACCCCCAGTGGGACAGGACTATGGCTACACCTTC. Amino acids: CASSPPVGQDYGYTF.

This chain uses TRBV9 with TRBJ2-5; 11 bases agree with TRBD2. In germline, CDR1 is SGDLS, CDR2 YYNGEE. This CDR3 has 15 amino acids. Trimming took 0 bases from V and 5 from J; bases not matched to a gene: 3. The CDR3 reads CASSVDSGRGETQYF. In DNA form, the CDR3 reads TGTGCCAGCAGCGTAGATAGCGGGAGGGGGGAGACCCAGTACTTC.

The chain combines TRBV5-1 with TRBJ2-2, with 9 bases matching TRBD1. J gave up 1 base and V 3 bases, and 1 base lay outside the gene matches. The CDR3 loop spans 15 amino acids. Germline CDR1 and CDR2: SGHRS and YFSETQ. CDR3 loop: CASSSGQGNTGELFF. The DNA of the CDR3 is TGCGCCAGCAGCTCGGGACAGGGGAACACCGGGGAGCTGTTTTTT.

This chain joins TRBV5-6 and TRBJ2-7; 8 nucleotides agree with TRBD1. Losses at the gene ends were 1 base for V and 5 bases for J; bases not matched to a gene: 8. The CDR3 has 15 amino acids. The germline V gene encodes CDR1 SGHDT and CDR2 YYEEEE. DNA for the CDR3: TGTGCCAGCAGCTTGTTAGGACAGGGCAGCAACGAGCAGTACTTC. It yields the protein CASSLLGQGSNEQYF.